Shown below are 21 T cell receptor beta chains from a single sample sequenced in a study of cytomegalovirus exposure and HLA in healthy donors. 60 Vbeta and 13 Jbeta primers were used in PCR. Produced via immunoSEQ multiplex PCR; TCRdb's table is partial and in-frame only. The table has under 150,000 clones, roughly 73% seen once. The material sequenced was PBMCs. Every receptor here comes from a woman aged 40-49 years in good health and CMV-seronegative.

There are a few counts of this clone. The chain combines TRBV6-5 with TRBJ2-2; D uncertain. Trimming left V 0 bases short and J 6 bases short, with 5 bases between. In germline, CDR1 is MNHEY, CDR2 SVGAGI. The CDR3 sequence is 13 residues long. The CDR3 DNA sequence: TGTGCCAGCAGTTACTCAAGCGCCGGGGAGCTGTTTTTT. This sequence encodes CASSYSSAGELFF.

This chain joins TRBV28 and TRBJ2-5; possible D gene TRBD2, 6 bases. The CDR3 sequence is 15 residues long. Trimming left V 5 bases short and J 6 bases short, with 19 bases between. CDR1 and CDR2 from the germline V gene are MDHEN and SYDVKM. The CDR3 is CASSVSPGVLKTQYF. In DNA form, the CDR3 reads TGTGCCAGCAGTGTGAGCCCGGGGGTCCTGAAGACCCAGTACTTC.

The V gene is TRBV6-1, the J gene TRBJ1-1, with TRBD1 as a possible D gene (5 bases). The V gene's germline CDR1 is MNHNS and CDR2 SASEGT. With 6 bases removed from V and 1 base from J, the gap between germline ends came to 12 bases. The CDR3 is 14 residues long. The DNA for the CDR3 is TGTGCCAGCAGCCATTCAGACAGGAACACTGAAGCTTTCTTT. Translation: CASSHSDRNTEAFF.

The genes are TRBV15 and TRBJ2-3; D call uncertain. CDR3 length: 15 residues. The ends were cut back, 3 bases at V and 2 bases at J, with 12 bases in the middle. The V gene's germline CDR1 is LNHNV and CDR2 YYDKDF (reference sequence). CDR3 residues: CATSRRHQNTDTQYF. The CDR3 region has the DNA TGTGCCACCAGCAGGAGACACCAAAACACAGATACGCAGTATTTT.

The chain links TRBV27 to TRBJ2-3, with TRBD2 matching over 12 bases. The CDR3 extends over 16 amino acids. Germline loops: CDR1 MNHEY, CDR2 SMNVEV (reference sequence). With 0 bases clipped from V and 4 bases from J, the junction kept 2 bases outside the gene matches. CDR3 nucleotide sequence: TGTGCCAGCAGTTTATCTGCTAGCGGGGGGGCAGATACGCAGTATTTT. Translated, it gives CASSLSASGGADTQYF.

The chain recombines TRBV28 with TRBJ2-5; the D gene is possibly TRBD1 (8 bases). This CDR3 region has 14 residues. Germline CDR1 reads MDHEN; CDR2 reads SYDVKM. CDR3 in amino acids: CAGGAGGVRETQYF. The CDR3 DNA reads TGTGCAGGGGGGGCAGGGGGCGTTAGGGAGACCCAGTACTTC.

The CDR3 here is CASSVEQGAGYTF. CDR3 in DNA: TGTGCCAGCAGCGTAGAACAGGGGGCTGGCTACACCTTC. The rearrangement joins TRBV9 to TRBJ1-2, with 9 bases fitting TRBD1. The CDR3 length is 13 residues. Germline V gene data show CDR1 as SGDLS and CDR2 as YYNGEE. J gave up 7 bases and V 0 bases, and 1 base lay outside the gene matches.

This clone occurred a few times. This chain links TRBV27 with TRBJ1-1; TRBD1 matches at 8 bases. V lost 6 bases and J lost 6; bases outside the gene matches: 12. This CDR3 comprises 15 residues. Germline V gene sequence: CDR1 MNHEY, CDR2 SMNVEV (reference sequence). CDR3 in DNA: TGTGCCAGCAGCAAAAAAACTGACAGGGGATCTGAAGCTTTCTTT. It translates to CASSKKTDRGSEAFF.

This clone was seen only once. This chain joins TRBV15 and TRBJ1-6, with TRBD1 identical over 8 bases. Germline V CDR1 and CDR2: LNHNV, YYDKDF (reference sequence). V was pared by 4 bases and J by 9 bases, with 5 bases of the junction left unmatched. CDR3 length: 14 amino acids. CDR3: CATSNRDRSSPLHF. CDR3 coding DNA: TGTGCCACCAGCAACCGGGACAGGAGTTCACCCCTCCACTTT.

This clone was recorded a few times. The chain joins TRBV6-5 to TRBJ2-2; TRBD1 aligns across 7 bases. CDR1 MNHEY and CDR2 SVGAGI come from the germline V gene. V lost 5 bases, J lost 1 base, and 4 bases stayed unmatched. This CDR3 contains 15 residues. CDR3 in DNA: TGTGCCAGCAGTCCCCGGGACAGGAACACCGGGGAGCTGTTTTTT. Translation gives CASSPRDRNTGELFF.

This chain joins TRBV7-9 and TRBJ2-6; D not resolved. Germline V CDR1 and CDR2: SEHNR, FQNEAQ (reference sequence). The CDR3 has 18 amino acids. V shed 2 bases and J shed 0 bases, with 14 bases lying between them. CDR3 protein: CASSLLPIEPSGANVLTF. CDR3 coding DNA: TGTGCCAGCAGCTTACTACCTATCGAGCCCTCTGGGGCCAACGTCCTGACTTTC.

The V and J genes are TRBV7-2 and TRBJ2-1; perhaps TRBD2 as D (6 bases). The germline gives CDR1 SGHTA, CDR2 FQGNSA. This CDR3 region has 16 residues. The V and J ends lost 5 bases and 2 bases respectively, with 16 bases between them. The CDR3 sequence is CASSLYGASAYNEQFF. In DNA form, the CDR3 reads TGTGCCAGCAGCCTTTATGGGGCTAGCGCCTACAATGAGCAGTTCTTC.

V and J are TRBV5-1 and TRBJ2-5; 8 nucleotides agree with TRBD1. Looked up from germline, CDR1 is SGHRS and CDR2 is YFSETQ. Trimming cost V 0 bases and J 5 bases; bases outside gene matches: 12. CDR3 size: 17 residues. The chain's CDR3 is CASSLGPSQGAFETQYF. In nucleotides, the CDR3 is TGCGCCAGCAGCTTGGGGCCAAGTCAGGGGGCTTTCGAGACCCAGTACTTC.

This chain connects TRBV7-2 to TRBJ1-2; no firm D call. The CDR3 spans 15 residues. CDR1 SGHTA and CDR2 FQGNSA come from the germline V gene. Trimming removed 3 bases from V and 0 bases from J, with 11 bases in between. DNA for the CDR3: TGTGCCAGCAGCTTCGGGGTTGCAGCTAACTATGGCTACACCTTC. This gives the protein CASSFGVAANYGYTF.

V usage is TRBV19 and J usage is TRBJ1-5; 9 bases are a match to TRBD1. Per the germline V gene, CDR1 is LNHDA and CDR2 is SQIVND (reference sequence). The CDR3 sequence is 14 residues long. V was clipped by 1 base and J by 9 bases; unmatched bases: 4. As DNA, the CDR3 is TGTGCCAGTAGTATAGCGAACAGGGGGCGGCCCCAGCATTTT. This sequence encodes CASSIANRGRPQHF.

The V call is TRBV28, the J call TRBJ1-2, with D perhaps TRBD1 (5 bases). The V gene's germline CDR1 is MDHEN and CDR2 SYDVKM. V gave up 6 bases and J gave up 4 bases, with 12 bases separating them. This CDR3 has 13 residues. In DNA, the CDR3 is TGTGCCAGCAGCCGGGGGTCAGGCTATGGCTACACCTTC. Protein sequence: CASSRGSGYGYTF.

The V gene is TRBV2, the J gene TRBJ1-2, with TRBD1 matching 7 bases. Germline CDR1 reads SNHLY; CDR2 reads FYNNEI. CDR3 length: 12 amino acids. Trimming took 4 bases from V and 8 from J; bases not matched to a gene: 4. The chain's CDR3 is CASSGQGRGYTF. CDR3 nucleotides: TGTGCCAGCAGTGGACAGGGTCGCGGCTACACCTTC.

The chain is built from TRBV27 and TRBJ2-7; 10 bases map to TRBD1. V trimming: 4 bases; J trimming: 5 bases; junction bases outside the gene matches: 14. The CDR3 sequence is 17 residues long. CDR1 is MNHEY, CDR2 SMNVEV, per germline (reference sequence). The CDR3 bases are TGTGCCAGCAGTTCAAGGGACAGGGGCCAAATTTGGGACGAGCAGTACTTC. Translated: CASSSRDRGQIWDEQYF.

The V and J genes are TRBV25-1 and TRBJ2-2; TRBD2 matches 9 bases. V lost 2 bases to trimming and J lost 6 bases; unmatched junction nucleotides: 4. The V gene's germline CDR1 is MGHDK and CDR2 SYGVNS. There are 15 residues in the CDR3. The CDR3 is CASSEIIAGAGELFF. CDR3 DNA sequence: TGTGCCAGCAGTGAAATAATAGCGGGAGCCGGGGAGCTGTTTTTT.

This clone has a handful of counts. The CDR3 sequence: CASSQLAGGETQYF. The CDR3 DNA reads as TGTGCCAGTAGCCAACTAGCGGGGGGTGAGACCCAGTACTTC. The V and J genes are TRBV19 and TRBJ2-5; 12 bases match TRBD2. CDR3 length: 14 amino acids. The junction had 4 bases not matched to a gene; V was cut back by 6 bases and J by 5 bases. Germline CDR1 LNHDA, CDR2 SQIVND (reference sequence).

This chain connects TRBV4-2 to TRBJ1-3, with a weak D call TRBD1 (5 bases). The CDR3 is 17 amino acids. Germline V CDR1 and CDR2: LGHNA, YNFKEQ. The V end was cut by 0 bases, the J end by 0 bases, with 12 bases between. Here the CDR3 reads CASSQEWGGSSGNTIYF. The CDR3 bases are TGTGCCAGCAGCCAAGAATGGGGGGGTAGCTCTGGAAACACCATATATTTT.